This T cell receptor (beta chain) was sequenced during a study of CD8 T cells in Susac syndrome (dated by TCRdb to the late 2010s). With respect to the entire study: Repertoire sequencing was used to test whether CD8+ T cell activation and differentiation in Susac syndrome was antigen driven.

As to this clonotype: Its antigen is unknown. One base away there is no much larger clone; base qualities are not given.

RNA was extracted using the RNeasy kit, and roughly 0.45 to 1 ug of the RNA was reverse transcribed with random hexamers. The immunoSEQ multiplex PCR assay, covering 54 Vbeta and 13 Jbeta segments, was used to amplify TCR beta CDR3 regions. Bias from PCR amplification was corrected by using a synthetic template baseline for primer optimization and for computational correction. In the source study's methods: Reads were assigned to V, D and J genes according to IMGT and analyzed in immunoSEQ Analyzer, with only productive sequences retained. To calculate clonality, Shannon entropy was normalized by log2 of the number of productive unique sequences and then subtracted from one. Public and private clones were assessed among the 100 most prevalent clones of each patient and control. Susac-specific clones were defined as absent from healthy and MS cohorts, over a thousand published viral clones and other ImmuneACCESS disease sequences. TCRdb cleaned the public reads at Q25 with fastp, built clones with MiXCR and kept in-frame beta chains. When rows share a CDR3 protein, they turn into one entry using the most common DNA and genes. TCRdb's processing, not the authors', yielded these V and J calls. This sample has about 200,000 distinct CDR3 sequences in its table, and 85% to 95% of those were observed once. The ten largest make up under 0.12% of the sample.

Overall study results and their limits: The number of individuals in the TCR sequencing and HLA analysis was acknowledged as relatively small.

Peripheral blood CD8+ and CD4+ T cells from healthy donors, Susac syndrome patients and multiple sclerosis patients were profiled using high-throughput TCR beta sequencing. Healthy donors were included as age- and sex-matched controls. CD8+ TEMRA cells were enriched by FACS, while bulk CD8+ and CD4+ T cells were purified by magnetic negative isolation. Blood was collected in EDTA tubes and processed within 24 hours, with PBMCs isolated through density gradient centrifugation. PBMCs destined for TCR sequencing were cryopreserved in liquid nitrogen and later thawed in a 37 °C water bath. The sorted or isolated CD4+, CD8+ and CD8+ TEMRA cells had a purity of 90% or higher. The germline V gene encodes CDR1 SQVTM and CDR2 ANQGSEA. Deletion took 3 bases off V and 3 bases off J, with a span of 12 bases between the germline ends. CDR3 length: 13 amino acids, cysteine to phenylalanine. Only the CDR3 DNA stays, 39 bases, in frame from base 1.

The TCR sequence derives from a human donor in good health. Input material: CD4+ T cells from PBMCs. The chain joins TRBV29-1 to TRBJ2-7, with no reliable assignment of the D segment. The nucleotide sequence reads TGCAGCGTTGACCCGGGCGGTTTCTACGAGCAGTACTTC. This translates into CSVDPGGFYEQYF.